The entry below describes one T cell receptor (beta chain). Its antigen remains unidentified. Trimming shortened V by 7 bases and J by 2 bases, and 12 bases separated the two germline ends. This CDR3 has 14 residues. In germline, CDR1 is MNHEY, CDR2 SVGEGT. A second PCR, run for about 7 to 12 cycles, used a sample-barcoded 5' primer plus a J-beta primer mix. Each CDR3 protein gets one entry after TCRdb re-called the 5' RACE reads with MiXCR. Of about a million distinct CDR3 sequences detected, roughly 48% appear once; the ten largest clones hold about an eighth. This record comes from a study of blood T cells in healthy people across ages. Study-wide results and caveats: Getting older went along with TCR beta diversity per million T cells dropping roughly linearly.

The V gene is TRBV6-2 or TRBV6-3, the J gene TRBJ2-1, with a weak D call TRBD2 (6 bases). The sequenced material came from blood. The clonotype originates from a man in his thirties or forties in good health. The CDR3 is CASNQGGTYNEQFF. The CDR3 nucleotides read TGTGCCAGCAATCAGGGAGGAACCTACAATGAGCAGTTCTTC.